The 29 T cell receptor beta chains below were found in one sample sequenced in a study of blood T cell repertoires in COVID-19 (TCRdb year 2020). To prepare the library, the immunoSEQ multiplex PCR assay was applied. In its TCRdb copy, this immuneACCESS table keeps in-frame sequences only and misses some clones. Where compared with another copy, unresolved V genes explain less than half of these, and the others have no known cause. Here the sample has 150,000 or so clones; over 75% occur a single time. The ten largest clones take up approximately 6.5% of the sample. Sequencing was done on a sample of PBMCs or T cells enriched from blood (not recorded which). The receptors shown here come from a woman in her forties or fifties who had recovered from COVID-19.

The chain has TRBV7-2 and TRBJ1-2; 7 bases agree with TRBD1. Germline V lookup: CDR1 SGHTA, CDR2 FQGNSA. V dropped 3 bases and J dropped 4; count of bases not matched to a gene: 2. The CDR3 spans 13 residues. CDR3 sequence: CASSLRQGYGYTF. In DNA, the CDR3 is TGTGCCAGCAGCTTGCGACAGGGCTATGGCTACACCTTC.

V usage is TRBV9 and J usage is TRBJ1-4, with D possibly TRBD1 on 6 matching bases. Germline CDR1 reads SGDLS; CDR2 reads YYNGEE. The V gene lost 3 bases and the J gene lost 2 bases, with 11 bases spanning the gap. This CDR3 spans 15 amino acids. The CDR3 loop is CASSAVQGTNEKLFF. As DNA, the CDR3 is TGTGCCAGCAGCGCGGTCCAGGGGACTAATGAAAAACTGTTTTTT.

The chain joins TRBV13 to TRBJ2-3; 7 bases line up with TRBD2. V was clipped by 4 bases and J by 4 bases; unmatched bases: 11. CDR3 length: 16 amino acids. The V gene's germline CDR1 is PRHDT and CDR2 FYEKMQ (reference sequence). The CDR3 region is CASSSRPGLTADTQYF. Written as DNA, the CDR3 is TGTGCCAGCAGCTCCCGTCCGGGACTAACAGCAGATACGCAGTATTTT.

This clone was picked up a small number of times. The J gene is TRBJ2-3, the V gene TRBV7-9; 8 bases are a match to TRBD2. Germline CDR1 SEHNR, CDR2 FQNEAQ (reference sequence). V was clipped by 1 base and J by 5 bases; unmatched bases: 8. The CDR3 length is 16 residues. CDR3 DNA: TGTGCCAGCAGCTTAGATTCGGGAGGGCCTTTAGATACGCAGTATTTT. This sequence encodes CASSLDSGGPLDTQYF.

The chain is built from TRBV9 and TRBJ2-1; the match to TRBD1 covers 7 bases. The CDR3 sequence is 15 residues long. J was trimmed by 8 bases and V by 3 bases; bases with no gene match: 11. Per the germline V gene, CDR1 is SGDLS and CDR2 is YYNGEE. CDR3 DNA: TGTGCCAGCAGCGCCACAGGGGCGACAGGCGATGAGCAGTTCTTC. Amino acid sequence: CASSATGATGDEQFF.

The J gene is TRBJ2-7, the V gene TRBV12-3 or TRBV12-4; D possibly corresponds to TRBD2 (5 bases). V lost 6 bases to trimming and J lost 0 bases, with 9 bases between them. The length of the CDR3 is 13 residues. DNA of the CDR3: TGTGCCAGCAGATGGGAGAGCTCCTACGAGCAGTACTTC. Translation gives CASRWESSYEQYF.

The genes are TRBV11-2 and TRBJ2-7, with 9 bases fitting TRBD2. This CDR3 has 15 residues. Trimming at V came to 4 bases and at J to 0 bases, leaving 4 bases not matched to a gene. Germline assignment: CDR1 SGHAT and CDR2 FQNNGV. For the CDR3, the DNA is TGTGCCAGCAGCTGGACTAGCGAGAGCTCCTACGAGCAGTACTTC. It specifies CASSWTSESSYEQYF.

The gene calls are TRBV4-1 and TRBJ1-6; D gene unclear. Trimming removed 5 bases at V and 5 bases at J, with 13 bases between. The CDR3 runs 15 residues. CDR1 and CDR2 (germline): MGHRA, YSYEKL. The CDR3 spells CASSYSGVDNSPLHF. DNA for the CDR3: TGCGCCAGCAGCTACTCCGGGGTTGATAATTCACCCCTCCACTTT.

This rearrangement joins TRBV2 to TRBJ2-2; D is undetermined. V was pared by 9 bases and J by 0 bases, with 11 bases between. Germline CDR1 and CDR2: SNHLY and FYNNEI. The CDR3 runs to 14 residues. CDR3 nucleotide sequence: TGTGCCAGTGGAGTAAGAGCGAACACCGGGGAGCTGTTTTTT. Encoded protein: CASGVRANTGELFF.

V is TRBV7-2 and J is TRBJ2-7; no clear D gene. Germline loops: CDR1 SGHTA, CDR2 FQGNSA. Between the trimmed V and J ends, which lost 1 base and 0 bases, there was a span of 7 bases. CDR3 length: 14 residues. This chain's CDR3 is CASSLDSSSYEQYF. The CDR3 region has the DNA TGTGCCAGCAGCTTAGACTCGAGCTCCTACGAGCAGTACTTC.

The gene calls are TRBV11-3 and TRBJ2-3; 13 positions match TRBD2. The length of the CDR3 is 18 residues. The J segment lost 5 bases and the V segment lost 6 bases, leaving 14 bases of the junction unmatched. Germline values: CDR1 SGHNT, CDR2 YENEEA. In DNA form, the CDR3 reads TGTGCCAGCAGTCGTCCCGGGACTAGCGGGGCACCCCTAGATACGCAGTATTTT. Translation: CASSRPGTSGAPLDTQYF.

The chain employs TRBV3-1 (or the pseudogene TRBV3-2) and TRBJ2-5; 7 bases fit TRBD2. Trimming at V came to 1 base and at J to 5 bases, leaving 7 bases not matched to a gene. The V gene's germline CDR1 is LGHDT and CDR2 YNNKEL (reference sequence). This CDR3 region has 15 residues. CDR3 coding DNA: TGTGCCAGCAGCCAAGTCATGCCTAGCGGCGAGACCCAGTACTTC. Protein product: CASSQVMPSGETQYF.

The rearrangement links TRBV30 to TRBJ1-4; D not certain. Trimming pared 3 bases from V and 0 bases from J, leaving 8 bases between. Germline CDR1 is GTSNPN and CDR2 is SVGIG (reference sequence). The CDR3 is 14 amino acids. The CDR3 DNA follows: TGTGCCTGGAGCTCGGGTGCAACTAATGAAAAACTGTTTTTT. It yields the protein CAWSSGATNEKLFF.

The V gene is TRBV6-6, the J gene TRBJ2-2, with D perhaps TRBD2 (6 bases). Per germline, CDR1 MNHNY and CDR2 SVGAGI (reference sequence). This CDR3 comprises 18 residues. The V gene lost 5 bases and the J gene lost 2 bases, with 21 bases spanning the gap. The CDR3 reads CASSPKAPGGGNTGELFF. The DNA for the CDR3 is TGTGCCAGCAGTCCGAAGGCTCCCGGGGGAGGAAACACCGGGGAGCTGTTTTTT.

This clone has a handful of counts. The chain has TRBV27 and TRBJ2-1; tentatively, D is TRBD2 (6 bases). Germline CDR1 MNHEY, CDR2 SMNVEV (reference sequence). This CDR3 spans 14 amino acids. V gave up 3 bases and J gave up 3 bases, with 9 bases separating them. The CDR3: CASSFYGSYNEQFF. CDR3 sequence (DNA): TGTGCCAGCAGTTTCTACGGGAGCTACAATGAGCAGTTCTTC.

This clone was found once. The gene calls are TRBV24-1 and TRBJ1-2; D ambiguous. CDR3 size: 12 residues. Germline CDR1 KGHDR, CDR2 SFDVKD. The V end was cut by 7 bases, the J end by 4 bases, with 9 bases between. DNA for the CDR3: TGTGCCACCAGGGACTGGGTCTATGGCTACACCTTC. Its translation is CATRDWVYGYTF.

The V gene is TRBV27, the J gene TRBJ2-3, with D possibly TRBD2 on 5 matching bases. The CDR3 loop spans 17 amino acids. Between the trimmed V and J ends, which lost 4 bases and 1 base, there was a span of 18 bases. CDR1 is MNHEY and CDR2 is SMNVEV in the germline V gene (reference sequence). This CDR3 is CASSSLGEWSGTDTQYF. The CDR3 nucleotides are TGTGCCAGCAGTTCCCTTGGGGAGTGGTCGGGCACAGATACGCAGTATTTT.

The chain has TRBV3-1 (or the pseudogene TRBV3-2) and TRBJ1-2; D unresolved. The CDR3 runs 14 residues. V lost 1 base to trimming and J lost 5 bases, with 11 bases between them. Germline V gives CDR1 LGHDT, CDR2 YNNKEL (reference sequence). The CDR3 protein is CASSQGGGPYGYTF. In DNA, the CDR3 is TGTGCCAGCAGCCAAGGCGGCGGCCCTTATGGCTACACCTTC.

This clone was seen more than once but under ten times. V and J are TRBV7-9 and TRBJ2-2; 7 bases are a match to TRBD1. Per germline, CDR1 SEHNR and CDR2 FQNEAQ (reference sequence). J gave up 4 bases and V 2 bases, and 7 bases lay outside the gene matches. The CDR3 contains 16 residues. CDR3 region: CASSLQRGPATGELFF. In DNA, the CDR3 is TGTGCCAGCAGCTTACAAAGGGGGCCGGCCACCGGGGAGCTGTTTTTT.

The gene calls are TRBV2 and TRBJ1-4, with D tentatively TRBD1 (6 bases). The CDR3 runs 15 residues. Looked up from germline, CDR1 is SNHLY and CDR2 is FYNNEI. Trimming pared 6 bases from V and 3 bases from J, leaving 14 bases between. In nucleotides, the CDR3 is TGTGCCAGCAGCCGGGACAACGGCCCTAATGAAAAACTGTTTTTT. Residues: CASSRDNGPNEKLFF.

The chain uses TRBV5-4 and TRBJ1-6; a possible D gene is TRBD1 (6 bases). This CDR3 is built from 16 residues. Germline-derived CDR1 and CDR2 are SGHNT and YYREEE (reference sequence). V was trimmed by 0 bases and J by 5 bases, leaving 12 bases between them. The CDR3 coding sequence is TGTGCCAGCAGCTTGGGTGCGGGGGCTGATAATTCACCCCTCCACTTT. It is translated as CASSLGAGADNSPLHF.

This clone was recorded a few times. The chain has TRBV6-2 or TRBV6-3 and TRBJ2-1; D is ambiguous. In germline, CDR1 is MNHEY, CDR2 SVGEGT. V shed 5 bases and J shed 0 bases, with 14 bases lying between them. The CDR3 contains 16 residues. This chain's CDR3 is CASSPQTASSYNEQFF. Here the CDR3 DNA reads TGTGCCAGCAGTCCCCAAACTGCAAGCTCCTACAATGAGCAGTTCTTC.

The chain has TRBV7-9 and TRBJ1-6; a possible D gene is TRBD1 (5 bases). The CDR3 spans 16 residues. V was shortened by 5 bases and J by 5 bases, with 16 bases between the two germline ends. The germline CDR1 and CDR2 sequences are SEHNR and FQNEAQ (reference sequence). CDR3 loop: CASSPQGDWDNSPLHF. As DNA, the CDR3 is TGTGCCAGCAGCCCTCAGGGCGACTGGGATAATTCACCCCTCCACTTT.

The rearrangement links TRBV19 to TRBJ2-1, with 10 nucleotides matching TRBD2. Unmatched junction bases numbered 14, after V lost 8 bases and J lost 4 bases. The CDR3 is 17 residues long. Germline V CDR1 and CDR2: LNHDA, SQIVND (reference sequence). The CDR3 is CASRPIAGGSRYNEQFF. CDR3 coding DNA: TGTGCCAGTCGCCCCATAGCGGGAGGTTCGAGGTACAATGAGCAGTTCTTC.

This chain joins TRBV7-3 and TRBJ1-1; 9 bases are a match to TRBD1. There are 15 residues in the CDR3. The V and J ends lost 4 bases and 0 bases, in that order; junction bases with no gene match: 3. Germline values: CDR1 SGHTA, CDR2 FQGTGA. Here the CDR3 reads CASSSGQGMNTEAFF. Written as DNA, the CDR3 is TGTGCCAGCAGCTCTGGACAGGGGATGAACACTGAAGCTTTCTTT.

The V and J genes are TRBV30 and TRBJ2-3, with 9 bases aligning to TRBD2. The CDR3 spans 14 residues. V gave up 3 bases and J gave up 6 bases; unmatched junction bases: 7. The V gene's germline CDR1 is GTSNPN and CDR2 SVGIG (reference sequence). The CDR3 DNA follows: TGTGCCTGGAGCCGCGGGGGGGCGCGGGATACGCAGTATTTT. It translates to CAWSRGGARDTQYF.

This chain links TRBV18 with TRBJ1-5, with D maybe TRBD1 (6 bases). Germline assignment: CDR1 KGHSH and CDR2 LQKENI. The CDR3 is 14 amino acids. The ends were cut back, 4 bases at V and 9 bases at J, with 16 bases in the middle. The CDR3 spells CASSLGTSQRPQHF. The CDR3 coding sequence is TGTGCCAGCTCACTAGGGACAAGCCAGCGGCCCCAGCATTTT.

The chain carries TRBV21-1 and TRBJ2-7; the DNA was not compared with TRBD2, the D call given in the table. TRBV21-1 corresponds to a pseudogene. The CDR3 consists of 15 residues. The CDR3 DNA follows: TGTGCCAGCAGCAAGCGGGAGGGCCCAAACTGCGAGCAGTACTTC. This translates into CASSKREGPNCEQYF.

This rearrangement joins TRBV28 to TRBJ2-7; D not certain. This CDR3 contains 11 residues. V was cut by 6 bases and J by 4 bases, with 7 bases left in between. From germline, CDR1 is MDHEN and CDR2 SYDVKM. Here the CDR3 DNA reads TGTGCCAGCAGCCGCAGGTACGAGCAGTACTTC. Protein product: CASSRRYEQYF.